A single sample is the source of the 3 T cell receptor beta chains below, sequenced in a study of early T cells in non-severe SARS-CoV-2 infection. TCRdb reprocessed the 5' RACE reads via MiXCR and lists one record per CDR3 protein. The repertoire holds over 55,000 distinct CDR3 sequences, with around 12% as singletons. Sample: whole blood, taken at baseline. The source is an adult who was a healthcare worker with PCR-confirmed SARS-CoV-2 infection or an uninfected control (not recorded which).

This CDR3 is CASSPGASGVRPLHF. CDR3 nucleotides: TGTGCCAGCAGTCCCGGGGCCTCTGGGGTACGCCCCCTCCACTTT. The chain couples TRBV28 to TRBJ1-6, with D tentatively TRBD1 (5 bases). V lost 5 bases, J lost 13 bases, and 21 bases lay in between. The CDR3 has 15 amino acids. Germline lookup yields CDR1 MDHEN and CDR2 SYDVKM.

This clonotype was found a few times. This rearrangement joins TRBV20-1 to TRBJ2-1; 8 bases line up with TRBD2. This CDR3 has 14 amino acids. The trim removed 0 bases at V and 10 bases at J, leaving 8 bases unmatched. The V gene's germline CDR1 is DFQATT and CDR2 SNEGSKA (reference sequence). The CDR3 loop reads CSARDPGGAREQFF. In DNA, the CDR3 is TGCAGTGCTAGAGATCCCGGGGGGGCACGGGAGCAGTTCTTC.

This clonotype was counted a single time. The CDR3: CASSLGPTDREKLFF. The DNA for the CDR3 is TGTGCCAGCAGCTTGGGACCCACCGATCGGGAAAAACTGTTTTTT. The chain carries TRBV5-4 and TRBJ1-4; D not resolved. CDR1 is SGHNT and CDR2 is YYREEE in the germline V gene (reference sequence). V dropped 0 bases and J dropped 8 bases, with 14 bases sitting between them. The CDR3 is 15 amino acids. Drawing the rest from reference TRBV5-4 and TRBJ1-4, the complete variable domain is ETGVTQSPTHLIKTRGQQVTLRCSSQSGHNTVSWYQQALGQGPQFIFQYYREEENGRGNFPPRFSGLQFPNYSSELNVNALELDDSALYLCASSLGPTDREKLFFGSGTQLSVL.